This TCR beta chain was profiled in a study of cytomegalovirus exposure and HLA in healthy donors. Per the germline V gene, CDR1 is MNHEY and CDR2 is SMNVEV (reference sequence). This CDR3 has 15 amino acids. V shed 7 bases and J shed 7 bases, with 19 bases lying between them. Libraries were prepared by immunoSEQ multiplex PCR; TCRdb keeps only in-frame clonotypes and omits some of them. The sample includes about 220,000 clones, roughly 83% of them seen just once. General study results and limits: Accounts indicate the classifier identified cytomegalovirus status with strong specificity and sensitivity.

As to this clone: Its antigen is unknown.

The clonotype comes from a woman in her thirties in good health and CMV-seropositive. Sequencing input: PBMCs. V and J are TRBV27 and TRBJ2-2; possibly TRBD2 for D (6 bases). CDR3 coding DNA: TGTGCCAGCACCCCGGCGGGGACCACGGGCGGGGAGCTGTTTTTT. Translation: CASTPAGTTGGELFF.